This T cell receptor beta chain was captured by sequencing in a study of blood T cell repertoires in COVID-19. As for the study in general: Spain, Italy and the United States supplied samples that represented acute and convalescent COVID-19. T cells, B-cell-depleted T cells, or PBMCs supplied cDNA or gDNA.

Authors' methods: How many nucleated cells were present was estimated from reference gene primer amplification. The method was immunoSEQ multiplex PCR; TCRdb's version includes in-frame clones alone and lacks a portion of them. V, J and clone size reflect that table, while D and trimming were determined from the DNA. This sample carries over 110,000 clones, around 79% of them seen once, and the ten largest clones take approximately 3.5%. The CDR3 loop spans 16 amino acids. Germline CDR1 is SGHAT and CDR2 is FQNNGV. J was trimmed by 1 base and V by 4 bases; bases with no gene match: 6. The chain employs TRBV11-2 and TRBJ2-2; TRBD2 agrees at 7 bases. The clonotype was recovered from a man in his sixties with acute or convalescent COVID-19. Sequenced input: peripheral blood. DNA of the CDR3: TGTGCCAGCAGCTCGCGGGGGACCCTGAACACCGGGGAGCTGTTTTTT. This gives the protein CASSSRGTLNTGELFF.